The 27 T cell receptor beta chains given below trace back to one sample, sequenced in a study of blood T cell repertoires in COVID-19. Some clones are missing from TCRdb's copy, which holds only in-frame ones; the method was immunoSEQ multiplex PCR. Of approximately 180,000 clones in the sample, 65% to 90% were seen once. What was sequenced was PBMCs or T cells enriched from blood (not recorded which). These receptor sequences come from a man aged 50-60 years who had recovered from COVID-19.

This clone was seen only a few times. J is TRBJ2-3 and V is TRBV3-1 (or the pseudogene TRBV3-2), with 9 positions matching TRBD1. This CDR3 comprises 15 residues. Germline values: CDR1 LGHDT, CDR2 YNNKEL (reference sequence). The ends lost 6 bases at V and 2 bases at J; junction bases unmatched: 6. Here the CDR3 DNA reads TGTGCCAGCAGAGACAGGGGGGCTTTCACAGATACGCAGTATTTT. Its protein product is CASRDRGAFTDTQYF.

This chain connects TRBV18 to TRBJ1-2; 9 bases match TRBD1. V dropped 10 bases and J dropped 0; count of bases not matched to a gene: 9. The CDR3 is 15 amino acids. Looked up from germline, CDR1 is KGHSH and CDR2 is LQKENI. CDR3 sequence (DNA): TGTGCCATGGGCGGACAGGGGCCCACTAACTATGGCTACACCTTC. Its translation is CAMGGQGPTNYGYTF.

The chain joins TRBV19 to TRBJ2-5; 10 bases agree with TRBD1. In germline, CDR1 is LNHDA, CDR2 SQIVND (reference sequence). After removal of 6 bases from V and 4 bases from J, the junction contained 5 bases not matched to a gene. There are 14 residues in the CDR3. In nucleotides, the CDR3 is TGTGCCAGTAGGATGACAGGGGGCGCAGAGACCCAGTACTTC. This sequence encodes CASRMTGGAETQYF.

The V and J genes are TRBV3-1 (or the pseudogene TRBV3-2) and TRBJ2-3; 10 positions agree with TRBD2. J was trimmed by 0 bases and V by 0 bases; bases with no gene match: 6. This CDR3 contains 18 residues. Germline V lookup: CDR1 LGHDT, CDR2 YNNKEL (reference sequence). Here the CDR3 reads CASSQDSIAGGSTDTQYF. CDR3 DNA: TGTGCCAGCAGCCAAGACTCGATAGCGGGGGGTAGCACAGATACGCAGTATTTT.

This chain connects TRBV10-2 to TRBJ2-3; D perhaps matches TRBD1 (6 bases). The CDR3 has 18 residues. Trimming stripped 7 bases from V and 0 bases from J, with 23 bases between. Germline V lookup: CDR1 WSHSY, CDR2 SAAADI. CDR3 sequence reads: CASKNPRGGLASTDTQYF. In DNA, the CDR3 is TGCGCCAGCAAGAACCCAAGAGGGGGTCTGGCTAGCACAGATACGCAGTATTTT.

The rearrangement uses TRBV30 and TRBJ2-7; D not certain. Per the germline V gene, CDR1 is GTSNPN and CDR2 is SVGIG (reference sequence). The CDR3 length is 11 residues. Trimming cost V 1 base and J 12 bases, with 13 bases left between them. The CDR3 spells CAWSERDIPYF. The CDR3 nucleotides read TGTGCCTGGAGTGAGAGAGACATCCCGTACTTC.

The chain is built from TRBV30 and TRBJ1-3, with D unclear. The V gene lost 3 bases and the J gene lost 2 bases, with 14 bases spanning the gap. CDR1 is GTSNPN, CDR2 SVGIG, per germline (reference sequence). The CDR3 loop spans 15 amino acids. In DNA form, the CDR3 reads TGTGCCTGGAGCCCCTTAGTAAAAGCTGGAAACACCATATATTTT. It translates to CAWSPLVKAGNTIYF.

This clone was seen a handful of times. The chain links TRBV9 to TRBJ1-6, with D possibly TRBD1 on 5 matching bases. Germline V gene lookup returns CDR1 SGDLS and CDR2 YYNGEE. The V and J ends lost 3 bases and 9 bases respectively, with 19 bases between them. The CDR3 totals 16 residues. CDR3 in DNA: TGTGCCAGCAGCGGAGCAGCGGGGGGTTTGGGTTCACCCCTCCACTTT. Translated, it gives CASSGAAGGLGSPLHF.

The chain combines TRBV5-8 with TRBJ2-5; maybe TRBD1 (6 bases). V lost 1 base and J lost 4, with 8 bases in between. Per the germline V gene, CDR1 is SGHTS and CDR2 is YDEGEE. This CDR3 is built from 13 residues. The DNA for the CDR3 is TGTGCCAGCAGCTTGACAGGGCGAGAGACCCAGTACTTC. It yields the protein CASSLTGRETQYF.

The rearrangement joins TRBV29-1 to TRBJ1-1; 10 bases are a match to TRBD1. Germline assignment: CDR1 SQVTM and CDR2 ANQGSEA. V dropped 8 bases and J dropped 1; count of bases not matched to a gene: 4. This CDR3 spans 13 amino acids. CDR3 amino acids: CSPWDRGNTEAFF. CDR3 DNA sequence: TGCAGCCCCTGGGACAGGGGGAACACTGAAGCTTTCTTT.

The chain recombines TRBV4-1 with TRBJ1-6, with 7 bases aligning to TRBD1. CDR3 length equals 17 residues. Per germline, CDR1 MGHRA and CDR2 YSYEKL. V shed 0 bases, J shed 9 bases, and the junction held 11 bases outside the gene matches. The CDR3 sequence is CASSQEIRQGPSSPLHF. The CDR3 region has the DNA TGCGCCAGCAGCCAAGAGATCCGACAGGGCCCTTCTTCACCCCTCCACTTT.

This chain's CDR3 is CASSSQGYGYTF. CDR3 coding DNA: TGTGCCAGCAGTTCACAGGGGTATGGCTACACCTTC. The V call is TRBV6-4, the J call TRBJ1-2, with 7 positions matching TRBD1. Germline values: CDR1 MRHNA, CDR2 SNTAGT. The CDR3 contains 12 residues. The ends lost 5 bases at V and 5 bases at J; junction bases unmatched: 2.

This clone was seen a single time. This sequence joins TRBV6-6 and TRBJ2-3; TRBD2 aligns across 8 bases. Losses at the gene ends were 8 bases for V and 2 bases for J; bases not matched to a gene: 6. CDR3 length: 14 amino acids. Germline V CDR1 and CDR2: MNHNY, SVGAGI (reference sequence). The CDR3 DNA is TGTGCCAGCGCTCAGCGGGGGAACACAGATACGCAGTATTTT. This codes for CASAQRGNTDTQYF.

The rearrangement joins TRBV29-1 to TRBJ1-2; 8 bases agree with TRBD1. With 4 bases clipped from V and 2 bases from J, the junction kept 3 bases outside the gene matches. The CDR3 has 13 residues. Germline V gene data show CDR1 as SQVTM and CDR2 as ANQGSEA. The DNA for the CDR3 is TGCAGCGTTGCCCAGGGGGCAAACTATGGCTACACCTTC. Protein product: CSVAQGANYGYTF.

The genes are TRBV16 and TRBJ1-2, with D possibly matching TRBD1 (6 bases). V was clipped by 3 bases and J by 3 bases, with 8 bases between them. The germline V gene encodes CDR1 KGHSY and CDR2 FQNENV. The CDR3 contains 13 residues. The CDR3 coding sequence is TGTGCCAGCAGCCATAACAGGGACTATGGCTACACCTTC. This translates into CASSHNRDYGYTF.

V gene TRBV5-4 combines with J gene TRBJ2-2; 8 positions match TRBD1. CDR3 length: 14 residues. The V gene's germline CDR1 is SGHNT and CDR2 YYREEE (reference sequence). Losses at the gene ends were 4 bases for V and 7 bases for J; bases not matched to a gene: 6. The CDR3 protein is CASSRQGFHGELFF. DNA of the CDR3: TGTGCCAGCAGCCGACAGGGGTTCCACGGGGAGCTGTTTTTT.

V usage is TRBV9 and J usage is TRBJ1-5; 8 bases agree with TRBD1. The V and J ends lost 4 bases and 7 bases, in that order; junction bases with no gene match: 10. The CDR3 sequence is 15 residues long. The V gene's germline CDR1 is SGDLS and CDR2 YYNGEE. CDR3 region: CASSLTDRDGQPQHF. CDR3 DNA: TGTGCCAGCAGCCTTACGGACAGGGACGGGCAGCCCCAGCATTTT.

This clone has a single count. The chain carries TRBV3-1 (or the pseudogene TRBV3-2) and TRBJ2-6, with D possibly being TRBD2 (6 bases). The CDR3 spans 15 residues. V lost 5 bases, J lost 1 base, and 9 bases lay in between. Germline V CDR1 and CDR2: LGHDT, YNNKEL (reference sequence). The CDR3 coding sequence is TGTGCCAGCAGCTTCCGGGGGTCTGGGGCCAACGTCCTGACTTTC. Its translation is CASSFRGSGANVLTF.

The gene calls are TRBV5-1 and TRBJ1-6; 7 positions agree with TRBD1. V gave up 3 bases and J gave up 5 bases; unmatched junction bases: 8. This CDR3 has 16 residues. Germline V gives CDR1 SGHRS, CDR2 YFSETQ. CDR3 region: CASSSTGAIDNSPLHF. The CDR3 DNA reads TGCGCCAGCAGCTCAACAGGGGCTATCGATAATTCACCCCTCCACTTT.

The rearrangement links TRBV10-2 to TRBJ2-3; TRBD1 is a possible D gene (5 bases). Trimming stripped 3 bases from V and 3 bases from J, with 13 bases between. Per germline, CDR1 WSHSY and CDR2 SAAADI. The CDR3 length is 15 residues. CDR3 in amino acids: CASSDYRRSTDTQYF. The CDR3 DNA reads TGCGCCAGCAGTGACTACAGGAGATCTACAGATACGCAGTATTTT.

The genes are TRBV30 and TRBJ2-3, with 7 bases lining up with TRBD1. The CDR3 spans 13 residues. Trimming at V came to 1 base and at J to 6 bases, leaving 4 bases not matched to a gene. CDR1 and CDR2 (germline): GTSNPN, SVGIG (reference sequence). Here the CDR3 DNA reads TGTGCCTGGAGTGGACAGGGAGTCGATACGCAGTATTTT. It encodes CAWSGQGVDTQYF.

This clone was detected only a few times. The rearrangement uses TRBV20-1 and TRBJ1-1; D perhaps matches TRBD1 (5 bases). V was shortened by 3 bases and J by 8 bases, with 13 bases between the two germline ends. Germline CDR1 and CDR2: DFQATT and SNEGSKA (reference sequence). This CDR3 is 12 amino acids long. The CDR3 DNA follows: TGCAGTGCTAGTAAGCGGGGACTAGAAGCTTTCTTT. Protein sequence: CSASKRGLEAFF.

The DNA of the CDR3 is TGTGCCAGCAGTTTATATCAGGGGACAGCGGCTGACACTGAAGCTTTCTTT. Amino acids: CASSLYQGTAADTEAFF. The chain combines TRBV27 with TRBJ1-1, with 7 bases lining up with TRBD1. The CDR3 runs 17 residues. V trimming: 1 base; J trimming: 3 bases; junction bases outside the gene matches: 11. CDR1 is MNHEY, CDR2 SMNVEV, per germline (reference sequence).

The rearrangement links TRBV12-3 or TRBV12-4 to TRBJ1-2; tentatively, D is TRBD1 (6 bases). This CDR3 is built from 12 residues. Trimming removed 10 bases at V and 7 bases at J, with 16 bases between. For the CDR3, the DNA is TGTGCCATCAGGGGCGCGGGGGGTGGCTACACCTTC. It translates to CAIRGAGGGYTF.

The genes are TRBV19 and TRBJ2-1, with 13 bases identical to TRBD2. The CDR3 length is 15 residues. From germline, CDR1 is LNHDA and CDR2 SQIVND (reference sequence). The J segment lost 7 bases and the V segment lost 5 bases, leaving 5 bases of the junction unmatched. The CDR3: CASSETSGGTNEQFF. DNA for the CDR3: TGTGCCAGTAGTGAGACTAGCGGGGGGACAAATGAGCAGTTCTTC.

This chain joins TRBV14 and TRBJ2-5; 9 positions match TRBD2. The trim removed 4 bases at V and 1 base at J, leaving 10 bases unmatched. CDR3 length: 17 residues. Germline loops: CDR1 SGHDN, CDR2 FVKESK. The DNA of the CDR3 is TGTGCCAGCAGCCGCACGTTACTAGCGGGCATCCAAGAGACCCAGTACTTC. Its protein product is CASSRTLLAGIQETQYF.

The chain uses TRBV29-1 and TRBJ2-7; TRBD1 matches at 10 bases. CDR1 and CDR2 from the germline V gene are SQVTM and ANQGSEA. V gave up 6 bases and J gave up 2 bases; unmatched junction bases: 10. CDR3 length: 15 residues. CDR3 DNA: TGCAGCGTCGCTCCGGGACAGGGGTTCGCCTACGAGCAGTACTTC. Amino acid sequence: CSVAPGQGFAYEQYF.